This TCR beta chain was identified in a study of shared clonotypes between healthy human individuals. Only in-frame clones appear in the TCRdb table, and some are missing; sequencing was by immunoSEQ multiplex PCR. Of approximately 97,000 clones listed, roughly 69% are singletons. The receptor was derived from a young man in good health. Source material: memory CD8+ T cells sorted from blood. Regarding subset: CD45RO+ cells pooled with CCR7-negative TemRA cells.

CDR3 loop: CASSQDLELYEQYF. The CDR3 nucleotides are TGCGCCAGCAGCCAAGATTTGGAACTCTACGAGCAGTACTTC. The chain uses TRBV4-3 and TRBJ2-7; D call uncertain. V gave up 0 bases and J gave up 3 bases, with 9 bases separating them. The CDR3 sequence is 14 residues long. CDR1 and CDR2 (germline): LGHNA, YSLEER.